The T cell receptor beta chain described here comes from a study of blood T cell repertoires in COVID-19. Overall study: COVID-19 samples collected from the United States, Italy and Spain covered acute and convalescent phases. The cDNA or gDNA used as material had been derived from T cells, B-cell-depleted T cells, or PBMCs.

CDR3 length: 14 residues. Germline lookup yields CDR1 SEHNR and CDR2 FQNEAQ (reference sequence). The ends lost 1 base at V and 5 bases at J; junction bases unmatched: 3. Under the authors' procedure: Amplified reference gene primers provided the basis for estimating nucleated cell counts. The data were produced by immunoSEQ multiplex PCR, yet TCRdb's version contains in-frame clones alone and is incomplete. V and J calls and clone size come straight from that table; D and trimming were deduced from the DNA. This sample yields roughly 38,000 clones, of which around 83% are seen a single time; around 20% belongs to the top ten.

Sequenced input: peripheral blood. The V gene is TRBV7-9, the J gene TRBJ2-7; 9 bases line up with TRBD1. This TCR was sampled from a middle-aged man in a cohort sampled during active COVID-19. The chain's CDR3 is CASSLEDRGNEQYF. The DNA for the CDR3 is TGTGCCAGCAGCTTAGAGGACAGGGGAAACGAGCAGTACTTC.